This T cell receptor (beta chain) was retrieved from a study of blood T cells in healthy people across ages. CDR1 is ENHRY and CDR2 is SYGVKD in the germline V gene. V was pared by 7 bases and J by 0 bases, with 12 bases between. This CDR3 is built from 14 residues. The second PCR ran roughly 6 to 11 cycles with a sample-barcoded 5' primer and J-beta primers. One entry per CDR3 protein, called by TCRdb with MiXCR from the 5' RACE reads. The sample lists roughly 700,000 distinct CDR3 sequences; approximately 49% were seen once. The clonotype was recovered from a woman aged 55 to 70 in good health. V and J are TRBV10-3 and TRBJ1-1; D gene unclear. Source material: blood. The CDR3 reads CAITQTAMNTEAFF. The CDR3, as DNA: TGTGCCATCACCCAGACGGCTATGAACACTGAAGCTTTCTTT.